The clone carrying this TCR beta chain was observed a few times. Its cognate antigen is unknown. V lost 4 bases and J 6 bases, leaving 10 bases between the germline ends. Germline V gives CDR1 SEHNR, CDR2 FQNEAQ (reference sequence). There are 13 residues in the CDR3. The data were taken from a study of post-analysis software for immune sequencing data. Looking at the study overall: Disease trajectories encompassed relapsing-remitting, secondary progressive and progressive-relapsing multiple sclerosis.

Whole-study results and caveats: A handful of TRBV segments were significantly more frequent in patients than in controls. TRBV5-6, TRBV5-1 and TRBV20-1 were among these segments. When the samples were clustered directly with F measure, those that had been prepared in the same batch showed strong co-clustering. Compared with controls, patients showed significantly lower normalized Chao1 diversity.

Unique molecular identifiers tagged the TCR beta cDNA libraries. Some 500,000 cDNA molecules were recovered from an input of 1 to 10 million T cells. TCRdb analysed the PCR reads with MiXCR anew, one entry per CDR3 protein. The table includes 400,000 to 500,000 distinct CDR3 sequences, over 30% detected once. The J gene is TRBJ2-1, the V gene TRBV7-9; tentative D call: TRBD2 (5 bases). Sequencing was performed on blood. This clonotype was obtained from a girl aged 2-10 years with multiple sclerosis. In DNA form, the CDR3 reads TGTGCCAGCAGCTCAGGACTGCTCAATGAGCAGTTCTTC. The encoded protein is CASSSGLLNEQFF.